Listed below are T cell receptor beta chains from one sample, sequenced in a study of immune evolution from preneoplasia to lung adenocarcinoma. Some clones are missing from TCRdb's copy, which holds only in-frame ones; the method was immunoSEQ multiplex PCR. The table has approximately 6,600 clones, about four fifths seen once. The source material was FFPE adjacent normal lung tissue. The receptors come from a donor at least 70 years old with lung adenocarcinoma. Each CDR3 is given with its conserved first and last residue. Each record gives: clone size, J gene, CDR3 length, V gene, D gene, CDR3 protein, CDR3 DNA. The D gene is left open where the match is weak. Clone sizes are given selectively: once, few, many, or a class where the clone is expanded.

medium-sized TRBJ1-1 16 TRBV28 . CASSIRRRGVYTEAFF TGTGCCAGCAGCATTCGGAGGAGGGGAGTGTACACTGAAGCTTTCTTT
few TRBJ2-7 14 TRBV6-5 . CASRPPGPAREQYF TGTGCCAGCAGACCCCCGGGCCCGGCGAGGGAGCAGTACTTC
once TRBJ2-7 12 TRBV2 TRBD2 CASGGLADEQYF TGTGCCAGCGGCGGACTAGCGGACGAGCAGTACTTC
. TRBJ1-1 15 TRBV5-4 TRBD1 CASRPRTGGNTEAFF TGTGCCAGCAGGCCGAGGACAGGGGGGAACACTGAAGCTTTCTTT
. TRBJ2-7 16 TRBV18 TRBD2 CASSPGLAGRTYEQYF TGTGCCAGCTCACCTGGACTAGCGGGACGCACCTACGAGCAGTACTTC
once TRBJ2-2 16 TRBV6-5 . CASSFGRGMNTGELFF TGTGCCAGCAGTTTCGGGCGGGGAATGAACACCGGGGAGCTGTTTTTT
. TRBJ1-2 13 TRBV7-9 TRBD1 CASSFTGGRGYTF TGTGCCAGCAGCTTCACAGGGGGCCGCGGCTACACCTTC
. TRBJ1-6 15 TRBV7-8 . CASSPGVGIGSPLHF TGTGCCAGCAGCCCTGGGGTGGGGATCGGTTCACCCCTCCACTTT
. TRBJ1-4 15 TRBV6-5 . CASSYGLDTDEKLFF TGTGCCAGCAGTTACGGCCTGGACACAGATGAAAAACTGTTTTTT
few TRBJ2-4 14 TRBV19 TRBD1 CASRLRDRQNIQYF TGTGCCAGTAGACTCCGGGACAGACAAAACATTCAGTACTTC
. TRBJ1-1 15 TRBV4-1 . CASSQERQGSRGAFF TGCGCCAGCAGCCAAGAGCGTCAGGGATCACGCGGGGCTTTCTTT